This entry lists 21 T cell receptor beta chains sequenced from one sample in a study of blood T cell repertoires in COVID-19. Assay used: immunoSEQ multiplex PCR; TCRdb lists only in-frame clones, some missing. The sample carries about 260,000 clones, approximately 80% recorded once. The sample was peripheral blood. The receptors originated from a woman aged 80 or over with acute or convalescent COVID-19.

The CDR3 DNA reads as TGCGCCAGCAGTCAATTAGGACTAGCAGGATACAATGAGCAGTTCTTC. The encoded protein is CASSQLGLAGYNEQFF. The J gene is TRBJ2-1, the V gene TRBV23-1; 8 bases map to TRBD2. TRBV23-1 is placed among ORFs of uncertain function. This CDR3 comprises 16 residues. The V and J ends lost 1 base and 4 bases, in that order; junction bases with no gene match: 6.

V and J are TRBV7-2 and TRBJ2-7, with 12 bases lining up with TRBD2. The CDR3 covers 15 residues. Germline V gives CDR1 SGHTA, CDR2 FQGNSA. V gave up 5 bases and J gave up 4 bases; unmatched junction bases: 6. Written as DNA, the CDR3 is TGTGCCAGCAGCACAAGCGGGACTAGCGGGTACGAGCAGTACTTC. Amino acids: CASSTSGTSGYEQYF. The full variable domain, rest sourced from reference TRBV7-2 and TRBJ2-7, is GAGVSQSPSNKVTEKGKDVELRCDPISGHTALYWYRQSLGQGLEFLIYFQGNSAPDKSGLPSDRFSAERTGGSVSTLTIQRTQQEDSAVYLCASSTSGTSGYEQYFGPGTRLTVT.

This clone was observed a single time. The rearrangement joins TRBV20-1 to TRBJ2-1, with D unresolved. The V end lost 5 bases, the J end lost 10 bases, and 12 bases lay between the germline ends. The CDR3 is 11 amino acids. The germline V gene has CDR1 DFQATT and CDR2 SNEGSKA (reference sequence). The CDR3 reads CSAPSIGEQFF. The CDR3 nucleotides read TGCAGTGCTCCTAGTATCGGGGAGCAGTTCTTC.

This clone was recorded once. The gene calls are TRBV5-4 and TRBJ2-1; 10 nucleotides line up with TRBD2. The CDR3 covers 16 residues. Germline assignment: CDR1 SGHNT and CDR2 YYREEE (reference sequence). J lost 3 bases, V lost 4 bases, and 7 bases had no gene match. The CDR3 DNA reads as TGTGCCAGCAGCGCCTCTTTAGCGGGAGGCTACAATGAGCAGTTCTTC. Its translation is CASSASLAGGYNEQFF. Drawing the rest from reference TRBV5-4 and TRBJ2-1, the complete variable domain is ETGVTQSPTHLIKTRGQQVTLRCSSQSGHNTVSWYQQALGQGPQFIFQYYREEENGRGNFPPRFSGLQFPNYSSELNVNALELDDSALYLCASSASLAGGYNEQFFGPGTRLTVL.

The chain joins TRBV2 to TRBJ2-7; possibly TRBD1 for D (7 bases). The CDR3 contains 15 residues. Trimming took off 6 bases at V and 2 bases at J, with 17 bases between the two ends. In germline, CDR1 is SNHLY, CDR2 FYNNEI. The DNA of the CDR3 is TGTGCCAGCAGCGCGGGACAGCAAAATGCCTACGAGCAGTACTTC. Amino acid sequence: CASSAGQQNAYEQYF.

The chain carries TRBV3-1 (or the pseudogene TRBV3-2) and TRBJ2-5; 9 bases match TRBD1. Trimming removed 0 bases from V and 7 bases from J; junction bases left unmatched: 12. The germline V gene encodes CDR1 LGHDT and CDR2 YNNKEL (reference sequence). CDR3 length equals 17 residues. The CDR3 DNA follows: TGTGCCAGCAGCCAAGATGAGGACAGGGGTTGTTGCGTGACCCAGTACTTC. The encoded protein is CASSQDEDRGCCVTQYF.

J is TRBJ2-1 and V is TRBV2, with 10 positions matching TRBD1. This CDR3 has 16 amino acids. V gave up 5 bases and J gave up 7 bases; unmatched junction bases: 11. Germline CDR1 is SNHLY and CDR2 is FYNNEI. CDR3 in amino acids: CASSPQTGGMGNEQFF. CDR3 bases: TGTGCCAGCAGTCCCCAGACAGGGGGCATGGGGAATGAGCAGTTCTTC.

The chain has TRBV5-1 and TRBJ2-7; D is perhaps TRBD2 (6 bases). CDR3 length: 15 residues. With 3 bases removed from V and 0 bases from J, the gap between germline ends came to 13 bases. Germline CDR1 and CDR2: SGHRS and YFSETQ. The CDR3 sequence: CASSSSVASSYEQYF. In nucleotides, the CDR3 is TGCGCCAGCAGCTCTAGCGTCGCAAGCTCCTACGAGCAGTACTTC.

The chain employs TRBV9 and TRBJ1-1; the D gene is possibly TRBD1 (5 bases). The CDR3 spans 15 residues. Germline CDR1 and CDR2: SGDLS and YYNGEE. Between the trimmed V and J ends, which lost 6 bases and 5 bases, there was a span of 20 bases. As DNA, the CDR3 is TGTGCCAGCACCCCTCGGGGGAACGGATGGACTGAAGCTTTCTTT. Protein product: CASTPRGNGWTEAFF.

The chain's CDR3 is CASSSRPREETQYF. CDR3 bases: TGTGCCAGTAGTAGTCGTCCTAGAGAAGAGACCCAGTACTTC. The J gene is TRBJ2-5, the V gene TRBV19; D remains ambiguous. V lost 4 bases, J lost 3 bases, and 12 bases lay in between. This CDR3 has 14 residues. Germline V gives CDR1 LNHDA, CDR2 SQIVND (reference sequence).

The chain joins TRBV5-6 to TRBJ2-5; 12 positions agree with TRBD1. The CDR3 loop spans 15 amino acids. Germline CDR1 SGHDT, CDR2 YYEEEE. Losses at the gene ends were 3 bases for V and 5 bases for J; bases not matched to a gene: 5. The CDR3: CASSYRDRGPETQYF. CDR3 bases: TGTGCCAGCAGCTACCGGGACAGGGGGCCGGAGACCCAGTACTTC. The full variable domain, its missing parts supplied by reference TRBV5-6 and TRBJ2-5, is DAGVTQSPTHLIKTRGQQVTLRCSPKSGHDTVSWYQQALGQGPQFIFQYYEEEERQRGNFPDRFSGHQFPNYSSELNVNALLLGDSALYLCASSYRDRGPETQYFGPGTRLLVL.

This clone was recorded only once. V gene TRBV28 combines with J gene TRBJ1-2; perhaps TRBD1 as D (6 bases). V lost 7 bases and J lost 8, with 17 bases in between. Germline CDR1 MDHEN, CDR2 SYDVKM. The CDR3 length is 13 residues. CDR3 region: CASKPDSPGGYTF. The CDR3 DNA reads as TGTGCCAGCAAGCCGGACAGCCCGGGGGGCTACACCTTC.

The rearrangement joins TRBV7-2 to TRBJ2-7, with TRBD2 identical over 9 bases. The V gene's germline CDR1 is SGHTA and CDR2 FQGNSA. The CDR3 consists of 15 residues. J lost 5 bases, V lost 4 bases, and 9 bases had no gene match. The CDR3 DNA follows: TGTGCCAGCAGCTCCCACACTAGCGGGCCCGACGAGCAGTACTTC. This gives the protein CASSSHTSGPDEQYF.

The chain combines TRBV18 with TRBJ1-5; no definite D call. Germline V gene lookup returns CDR1 KGHSH and CDR2 LQKENI. This CDR3 has 15 amino acids. Deletions cut 6 bases from V and 1 base from J, with 13 bases between. CDR3 nucleotides: TGTGCCAGCTCCCATGACGGAGTGAGCAATCAGCCCCAGCATTTT. Its protein product is CASSHDGVSNQPQHF. Drawing the rest from reference TRBV18 and TRBJ1-5, the complete variable domain is NAGVMQNPRHLVRRRGQEARLRCSPMKGHSHVYWYRQLPEEGLKFMVYLQKENIIDESGMPKERFSAEFPKEGPSILRIQQVVRGDSAAYFCASSHDGVSNQPQHFGDGTRLSIL.

This clone has just one count. The chain employs TRBV5-6 and TRBJ2-5, with 9 bases lining up with TRBD1. CDR1 is SGHDT and CDR2 is YYEEEE in the germline V gene. The CDR3 runs 16 residues. With 1 base clipped from V and 4 bases from J, the junction kept 8 bases outside the gene matches. The CDR3 DNA reads TGTGCCAGCAGCTTGCCCCCCACAGGGGGCTTAGAGACCCAGTACTTC. Amino acid sequence: CASSLPPTGGLETQYF.

The table lists this clone with a count of one. The rearrangement joins TRBV19 to TRBJ2-1; a weak D match, TRBD2 (6 bases). The germline gives CDR1 LNHDA, CDR2 SQIVND (reference sequence). The CDR3 is made up of 17 amino acids. Trimming removed 6 bases from V and 3 bases from J, with 21 bases in between. CDR3 DNA: TGTGCCAGTAGCCCCGATGTTGTTGGGGGACTCTACAATGAGCAGTTCTTC. Translated: CASSPDVVGGLYNEQFF.

This clone was seen more than once but under ten times. This chain uses TRBV27 with TRBJ2-7, with 8 bases that match TRBD2. The V gene end was trimmed by 4 bases and the J gene end by 0 bases; junction bases not matched to a gene: 5. CDR1 is MNHEY and CDR2 is SMNVEV in the germline V gene (reference sequence). This CDR3 has 15 residues. CDR3 DNA: TGTGCCAGCAGTTGGAGCGGGGGCCCCTCCTACGAGCAGTACTTC. Protein product: CASSWSGGPSYEQYF.

This clone appeared once. This chain uses TRBV7-3 with TRBJ2-2; D unclear. The CDR3 totals 12 residues. Germline-derived CDR1 and CDR2 are SGHTA and FQGTGA. V was pared by 6 bases and J by 4 bases, with 6 bases between. The CDR3 nucleotides read TGTGCCAGCAGGAGTTTCACCGGGGAGCTGTTTTTT. Translation: CASRSFTGELFF.

The chain uses TRBV5-1 and TRBJ2-1; no clear D. The CDR3 totals 14 residues. V gave up 4 bases and J gave up 5 bases, with 13 bases separating them. Looked up from germline, CDR1 is SGHRS and CDR2 is YFSETQ. The CDR3 loop reads CASSPRWQDNEQFF. CDR3 sequence (DNA): TGCGCCAGCAGCCCCCGGTGGCAGGACAATGAGCAGTTCTTC.

This chain's CDR3 is CASSSRQGDTEAFF. The CDR3 DNA is TGTGCCAGCTCATCCCGACAGGGAGACACTGAAGCTTTCTTT. The chain combines TRBV18 with TRBJ1-1; TRBD1 agrees at 7 bases. V trimming: 5 bases; J trimming: 3 bases; junction bases outside the gene matches: 6. The CDR3 consists of 14 residues. CDR1 and CDR2 (germline): KGHSH, LQKENI. Filled out from reference TRBV18 and TRBJ1-1, the complete variable domain reads NAGVMQNPRHLVRRRGQEARLRCSPMKGHSHVYWYRQLPEEGLKFMVYLQKENIIDESGMPKERFSAEFPKEGPSILRIQQVVRGDSAAYFCASSSRQGDTEAFFGQGTRLTVV.

The rearrangement joins TRBV5-1 to TRBJ2-7, with 8 bases lining up with TRBD1. From germline, CDR1 is SGHRS and CDR2 YFSETQ. CDR3 length: 15 amino acids. The junction had 6 bases not matched to a gene; V was cut back by 4 bases and J by 0 bases. The CDR3 protein is CASSPRTGSSYEQYF. CDR3 nucleotides: TGCGCCAGCAGCCCGAGGACAGGGAGCTCCTACGAGCAGTACTTC.